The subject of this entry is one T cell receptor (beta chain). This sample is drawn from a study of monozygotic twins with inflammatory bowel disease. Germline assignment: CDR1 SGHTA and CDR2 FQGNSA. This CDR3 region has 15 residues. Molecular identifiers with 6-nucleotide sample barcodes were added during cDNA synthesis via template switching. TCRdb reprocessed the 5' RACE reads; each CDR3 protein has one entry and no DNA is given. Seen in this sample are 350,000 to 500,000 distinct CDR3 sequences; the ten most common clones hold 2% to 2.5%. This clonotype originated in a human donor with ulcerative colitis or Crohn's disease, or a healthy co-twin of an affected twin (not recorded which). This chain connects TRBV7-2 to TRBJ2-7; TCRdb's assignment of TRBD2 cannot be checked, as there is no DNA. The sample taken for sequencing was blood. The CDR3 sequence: CASSSSSGLSYEQYF.